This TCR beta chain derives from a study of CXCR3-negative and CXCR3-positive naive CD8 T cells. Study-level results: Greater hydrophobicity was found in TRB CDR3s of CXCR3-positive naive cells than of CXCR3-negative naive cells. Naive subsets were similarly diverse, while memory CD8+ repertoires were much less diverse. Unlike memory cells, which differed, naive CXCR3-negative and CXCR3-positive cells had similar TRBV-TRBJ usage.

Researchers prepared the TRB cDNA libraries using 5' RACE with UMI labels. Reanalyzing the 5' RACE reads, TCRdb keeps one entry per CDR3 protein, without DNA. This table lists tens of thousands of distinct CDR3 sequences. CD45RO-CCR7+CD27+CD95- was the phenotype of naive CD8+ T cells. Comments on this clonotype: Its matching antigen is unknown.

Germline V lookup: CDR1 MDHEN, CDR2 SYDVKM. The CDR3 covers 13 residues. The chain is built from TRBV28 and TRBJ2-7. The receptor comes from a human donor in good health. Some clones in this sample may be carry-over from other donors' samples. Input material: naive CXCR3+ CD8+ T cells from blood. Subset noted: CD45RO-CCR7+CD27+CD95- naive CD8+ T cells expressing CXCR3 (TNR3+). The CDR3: CASSLTVPYEQYF. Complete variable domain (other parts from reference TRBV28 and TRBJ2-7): DVKVTQSSRYLVKRTGEKVFLECVQDMDHENMFWYRQDPGLGLRLIYFSYDVKMKEKGDIPEGYSVSREKKERFSLILESASTNQTSMYLCASSLTVPYEQYFGPGTRLTVT.